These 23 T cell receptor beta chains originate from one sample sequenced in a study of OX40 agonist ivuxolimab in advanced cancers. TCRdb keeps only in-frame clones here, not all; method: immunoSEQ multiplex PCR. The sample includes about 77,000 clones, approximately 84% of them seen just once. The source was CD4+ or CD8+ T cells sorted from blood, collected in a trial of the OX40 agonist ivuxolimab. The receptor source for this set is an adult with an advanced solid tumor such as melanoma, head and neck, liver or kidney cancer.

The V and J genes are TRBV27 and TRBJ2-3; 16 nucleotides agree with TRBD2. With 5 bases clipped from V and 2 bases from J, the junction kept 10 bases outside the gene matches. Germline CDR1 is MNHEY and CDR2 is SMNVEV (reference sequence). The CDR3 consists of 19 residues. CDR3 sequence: CASSPTPGTSGRATDTQYF. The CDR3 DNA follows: TGTGCCAGCAGTCCAACCCCCGGGACTAGCGGGAGGGCCACAGATACGCAGTATTTT.

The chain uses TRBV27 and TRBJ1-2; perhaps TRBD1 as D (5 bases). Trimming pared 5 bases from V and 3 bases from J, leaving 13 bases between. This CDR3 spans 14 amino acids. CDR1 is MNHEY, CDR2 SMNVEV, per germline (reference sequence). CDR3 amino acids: CASSRDPGHYGYTF. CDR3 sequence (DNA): TGTGCCAGCAGTCGGGACCCCGGGCACTATGGCTACACCTTC.

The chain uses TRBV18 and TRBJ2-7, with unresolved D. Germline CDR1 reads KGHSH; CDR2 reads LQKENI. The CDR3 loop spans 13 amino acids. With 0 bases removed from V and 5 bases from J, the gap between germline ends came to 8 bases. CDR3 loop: CASSPPAENEQYF. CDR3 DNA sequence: TGTGCCAGCTCACCACCCGCGGAGAACGAGCAGTACTTC.

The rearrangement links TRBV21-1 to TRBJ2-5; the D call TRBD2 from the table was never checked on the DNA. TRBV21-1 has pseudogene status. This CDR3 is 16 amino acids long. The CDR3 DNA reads TGTGCCAGCAGTACTAGCGGGGGGCCCGTCCAAGAGACCCAGTACTTC. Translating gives CASSTSGGPVQETQYF.

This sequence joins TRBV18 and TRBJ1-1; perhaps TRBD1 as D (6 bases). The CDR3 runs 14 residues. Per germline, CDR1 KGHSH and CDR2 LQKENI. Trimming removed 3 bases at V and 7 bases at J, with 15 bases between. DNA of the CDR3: TGTGCCAGCTCACCCCAATCCAGGGGTGGTGAAGCTTTCTTT. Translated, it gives CASSPQSRGGEAFF.

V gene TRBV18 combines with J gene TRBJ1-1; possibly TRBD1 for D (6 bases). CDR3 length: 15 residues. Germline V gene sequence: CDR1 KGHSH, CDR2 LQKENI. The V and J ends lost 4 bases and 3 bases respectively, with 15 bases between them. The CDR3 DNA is TGTGCCAGCTCACTTGAACAGGGTTTTCACACTGAAGCTTTCTTT. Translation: CASSLEQGFHTEAFF.

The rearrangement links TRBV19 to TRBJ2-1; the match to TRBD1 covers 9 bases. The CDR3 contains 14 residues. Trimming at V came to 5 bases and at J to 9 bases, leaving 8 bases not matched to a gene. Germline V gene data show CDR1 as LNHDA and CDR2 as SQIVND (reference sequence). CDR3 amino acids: CASSQQGAGREQFF. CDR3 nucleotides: TGTGCCAGTAGTCAACAGGGGGCTGGCCGTGAGCAGTTCTTC.

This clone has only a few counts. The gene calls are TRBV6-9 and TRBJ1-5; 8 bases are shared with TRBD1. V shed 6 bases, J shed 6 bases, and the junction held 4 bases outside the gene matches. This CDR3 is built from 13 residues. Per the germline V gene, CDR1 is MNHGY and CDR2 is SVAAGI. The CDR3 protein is CASSSGGGQPQHF. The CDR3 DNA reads TGTGCCAGCAGCTCAGGGGGCGGTCAGCCCCAGCATTTT.

The CDR3 sequence: CASSVLPTGIYEQYF. The CDR3 DNA is TGTGCCAGCAGCGTCTTACCTACGGGGATTTACGAGCAGTACTTC. The V and J genes are TRBV9 and TRBJ2-7; TRBD2 might be the D (5 bases). The CDR3 runs to 15 residues. Germline V gene sequence: CDR1 SGDLS, CDR2 YYNGEE. Trimming pared 2 bases from V and 4 bases from J, leaving 16 bases between.

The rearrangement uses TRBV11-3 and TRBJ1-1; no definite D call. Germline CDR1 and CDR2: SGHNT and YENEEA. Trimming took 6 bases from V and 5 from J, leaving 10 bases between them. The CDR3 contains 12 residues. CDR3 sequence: CASRLGGTEAFF. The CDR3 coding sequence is TGTGCCAGCAGGCTGGGAGGGACTGAAGCTTTCTTT.

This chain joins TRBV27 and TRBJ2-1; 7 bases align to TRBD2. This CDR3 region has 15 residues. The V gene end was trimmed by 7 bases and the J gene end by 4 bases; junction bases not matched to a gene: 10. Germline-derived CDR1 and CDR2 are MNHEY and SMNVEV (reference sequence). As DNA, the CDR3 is TGTGCCAGCAACCCTGGCGGGAGCGTGTACAATGAGCAGTTCTTC. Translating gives CASNPGGSVYNEQFF.

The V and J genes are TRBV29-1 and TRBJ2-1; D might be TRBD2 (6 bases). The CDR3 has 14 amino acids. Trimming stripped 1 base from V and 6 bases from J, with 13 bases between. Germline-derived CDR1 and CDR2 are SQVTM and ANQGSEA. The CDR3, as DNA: TGCAGCGTTGAAGTTGCGGGGCTGGGCAATGAGCAGTTCTTC. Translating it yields CSVEVAGLGNEQFF.

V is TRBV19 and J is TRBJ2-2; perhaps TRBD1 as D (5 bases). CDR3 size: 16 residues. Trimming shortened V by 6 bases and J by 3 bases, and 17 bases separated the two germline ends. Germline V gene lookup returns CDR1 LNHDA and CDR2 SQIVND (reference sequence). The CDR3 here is CASRSPHRMDTGELFF. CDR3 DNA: TGTGCCAGTAGATCCCCCCACAGGATGGACACCGGGGAGCTGTTTTTT.

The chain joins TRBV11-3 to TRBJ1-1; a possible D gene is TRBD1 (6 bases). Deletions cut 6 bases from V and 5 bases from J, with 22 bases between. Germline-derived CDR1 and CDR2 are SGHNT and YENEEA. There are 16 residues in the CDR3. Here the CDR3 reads CASSFGFRGVGTEAFF. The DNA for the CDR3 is TGTGCCAGCAGTTTTGGTTTCAGGGGTGTGGGAACTGAAGCTTTCTTT. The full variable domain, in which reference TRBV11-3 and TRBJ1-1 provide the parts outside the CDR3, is EAGVVQSPRYKIIEKKQPVAFWCNPISGHNTLYWYLQNLGQGPELLIRYENEEAVDDSQLPKDRFSAERLKGVDSTLKIQPAELGDSAVYLCASSFGFRGVGTEAFFGQGTRLTVV.

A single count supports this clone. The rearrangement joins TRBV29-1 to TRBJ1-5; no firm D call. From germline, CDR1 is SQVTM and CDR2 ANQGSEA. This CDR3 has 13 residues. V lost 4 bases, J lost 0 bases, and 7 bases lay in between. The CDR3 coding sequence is TGCAGCGTTGGCAGCAATAGCAATCAGCCCCAGCATTTT. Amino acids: CSVGSNSNQPQHF.

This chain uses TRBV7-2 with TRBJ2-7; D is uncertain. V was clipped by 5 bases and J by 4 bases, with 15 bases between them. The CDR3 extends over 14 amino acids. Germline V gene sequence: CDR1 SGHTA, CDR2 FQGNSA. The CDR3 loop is CASSRGTLLYEQYF. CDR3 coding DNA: TGTGCCAGCAGCCGTGGCACGTTGTTGTACGAGCAGTACTTC.

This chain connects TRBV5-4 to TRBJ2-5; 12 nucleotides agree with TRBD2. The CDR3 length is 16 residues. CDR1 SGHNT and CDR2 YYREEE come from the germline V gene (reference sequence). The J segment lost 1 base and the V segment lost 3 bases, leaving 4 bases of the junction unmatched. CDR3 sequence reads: CASSSRTSGVQETQYF. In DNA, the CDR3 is TGTGCCAGCAGCTCCAGGACTAGCGGGGTCCAAGAGACCCAGTACTTC. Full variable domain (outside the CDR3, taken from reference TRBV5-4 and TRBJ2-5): ETGVTQSPTHLIKTRGQQVTLRCSSQSGHNTVSWYQQALGQGPQFIFQYYREEENGRGNFPPRFSGLQFPNYSSELNVNALELDDSALYLCASSSRTSGVQETQYFGPGTRLLVL.

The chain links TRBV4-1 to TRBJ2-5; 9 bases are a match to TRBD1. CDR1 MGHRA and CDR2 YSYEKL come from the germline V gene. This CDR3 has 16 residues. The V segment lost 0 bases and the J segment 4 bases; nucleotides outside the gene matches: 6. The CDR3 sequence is CASSQDPGQGGETQYF. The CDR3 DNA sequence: TGCGCCAGCAGCCAAGACCCGGGACAGGGTGGAGAGACCCAGTACTTC.

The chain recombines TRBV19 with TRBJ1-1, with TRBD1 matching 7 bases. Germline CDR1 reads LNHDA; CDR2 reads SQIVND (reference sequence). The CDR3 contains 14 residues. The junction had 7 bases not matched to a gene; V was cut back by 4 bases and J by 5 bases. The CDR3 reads CASSKGDSDTEAFF. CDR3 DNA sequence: TGTGCCAGTAGTAAAGGGGACAGTGATACTGAAGCTTTCTTT.

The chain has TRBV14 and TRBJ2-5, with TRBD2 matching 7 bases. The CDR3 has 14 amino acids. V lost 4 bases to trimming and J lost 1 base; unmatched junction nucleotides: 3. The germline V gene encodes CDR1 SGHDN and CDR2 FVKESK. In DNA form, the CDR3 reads TGTGCCAGCAGCCCCGGGACTACCCAAGAGACCCAGTACTTC. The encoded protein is CASSPGTTQETQYF.

This CDR3 reads CASSNPGLTEAFF. The CDR3, as DNA: TGTGCCAGCAGTAACCCGGGCCTCACTGAAGCTTTCTTT. V is TRBV2 and J is TRBJ1-1, with D hard to call. The V end was cut by 5 bases, the J end by 4 bases, with 11 bases between. The CDR3 is 13 amino acids. The germline CDR1 and CDR2 sequences are SNHLY and FYNNEI.

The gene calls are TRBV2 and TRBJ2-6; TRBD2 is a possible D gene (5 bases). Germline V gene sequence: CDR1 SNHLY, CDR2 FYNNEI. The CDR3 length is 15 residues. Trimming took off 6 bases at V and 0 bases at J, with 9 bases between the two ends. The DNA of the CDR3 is TGTGCCAGCAGCCAGGACTCCTCTGGGGCCAACGTCCTGACTTTC. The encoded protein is CASSQDSSGANVLTF.

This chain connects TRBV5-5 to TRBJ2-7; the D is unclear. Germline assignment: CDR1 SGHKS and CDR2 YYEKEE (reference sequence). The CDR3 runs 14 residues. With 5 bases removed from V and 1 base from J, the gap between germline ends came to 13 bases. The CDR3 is CASSITSRSYEQYF. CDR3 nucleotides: TGTGCCAGCAGTATAACCAGCAGATCCTACGAGCAGTACTTC.